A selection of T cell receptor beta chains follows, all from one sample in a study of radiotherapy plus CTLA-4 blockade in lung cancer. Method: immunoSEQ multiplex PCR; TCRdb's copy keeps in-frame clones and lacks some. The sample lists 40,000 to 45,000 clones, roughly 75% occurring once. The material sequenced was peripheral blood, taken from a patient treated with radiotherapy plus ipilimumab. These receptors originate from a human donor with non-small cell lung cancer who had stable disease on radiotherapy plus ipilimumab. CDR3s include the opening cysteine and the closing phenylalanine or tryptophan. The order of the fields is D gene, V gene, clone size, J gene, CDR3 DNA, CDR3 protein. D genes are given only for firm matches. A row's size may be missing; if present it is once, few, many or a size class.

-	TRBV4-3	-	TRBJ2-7	TGCGCCAGCAGCCAACTAGGGGGCTCCTACGAGCAGTACTTC	CASSQLGGSYEQYF
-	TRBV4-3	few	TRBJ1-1	TGCGCCAGCAGCCAAGATTCCTTTGTAGACACTGAAGCTTTCTTT	CASSQDSFVDTEAFF
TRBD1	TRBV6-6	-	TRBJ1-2	TGTGCCAGCAGTTCGACAGGGGGCCGGGGCTACACCTTC	CASSSTGGRGYTF
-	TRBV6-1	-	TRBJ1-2	TGTGCCAGCAGTGTTGGGGCCGTCTATGGCTACACCTTC	CASSVGAVYGYTF
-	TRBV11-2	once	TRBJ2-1	TGTGCCAGCAGCCAAATAGACAGCAATGAGCAGTTCTTC	CASSQIDSNEQFF
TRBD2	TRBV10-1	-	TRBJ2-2	TGCGCCAGCAGTGTAACTAGCGGGGGAGTCGGGGAGCTGTTTTTT	CASSVTSGGVGELFF
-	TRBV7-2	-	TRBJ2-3	TGTGCCAGCAGCTATATCAGCACAGATACGCAGTATTTT	CASSYISTDTQYF
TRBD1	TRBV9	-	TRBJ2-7	TGTGCCAGCAGCCCAACCTTTACCGACAGGGGGGCCGGGGAGCAGTACTTC	CASSPTFTDRGAGEQYF
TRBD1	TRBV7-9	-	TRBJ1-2	TGTGCCAGCAGCTATCAGGACAGGGGATTCCATGGCTACACCTTC	CASSYQDRGFHGYTF
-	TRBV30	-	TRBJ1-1	TGTGCCTGGAGGCCCCTAGGGGTCTTAGCTGAAGCTTTCTTT	CAWRPLGVLAEAFF
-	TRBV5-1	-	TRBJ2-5	TGCGCCAGCAGTTTCGGGAAAGAGACCCAGTACTTC	CASSFGKETQYF
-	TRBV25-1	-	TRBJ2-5	TGTGCCAGCAGTTCCGTAGCGTATCGGGAGACCCAGTACTTC	CASSSVAYRETQYF
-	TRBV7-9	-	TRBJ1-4	TGTGCCAGCAGTTTTACTCAGGGGAATAATGAAAAACTGTTTTTT	CASSFTQGNNEKLFF
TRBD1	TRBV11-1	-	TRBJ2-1	TGTGCCAGCAGCTTAAGGGCGGGGTCCGGGACAGGGTTATACAATGAGCAGTTCTTC	CASSLRAGSGTGLYNEQFF
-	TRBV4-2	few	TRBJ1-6	TGTGCCAGCAGCCGAGACAGCTACAAGCAGACACTCTATAATTCACCCCTCCACTTT	CASSRDSYKQTLYNSPLHF
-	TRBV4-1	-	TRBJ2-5	TGCGCCAGCAGCCAAGATTTGGCGGGGAGAGTCCAAGAGACCCAGTACTTC	CASSQDLAGRVQETQYF
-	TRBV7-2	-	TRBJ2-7	TGTGCCAGCAGCCAAGTTGGGCTGGAGCAGTACTTC	CASSQVGLEQYF
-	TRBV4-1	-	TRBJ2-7	TGCGCCAGCAGCCTCCAGGGGGGAGCTTCCTACGAGCAGTACTTC	CASSLQGGASYEQYF
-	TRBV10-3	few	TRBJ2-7	TGTGCCATCTCCTCAGGAGGACAGTCCTACGAGCAGTACTTC	CAISSGGQSYEQYF
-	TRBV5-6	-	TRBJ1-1	TGTGCCAGCACCTTTGGTAACAGTGGGTATGGCACTGAAGCTTTCTTT	CASTFGNSGYGTEAFF
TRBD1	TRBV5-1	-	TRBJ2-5	TGCGCCAGCAGCCGGACAGGGGACTACAGGGAGACCCAGTACTTC	CASSRTGDYRETQYF
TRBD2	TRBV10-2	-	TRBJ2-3	TGCGCCAGCAGTGCTTTTGGACTAGCGGGGGCCGATACGCAGTATTTT	CASSAFGLAGADTQYF
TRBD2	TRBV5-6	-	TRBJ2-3	TGTGCCAGCAGCACACTAGCGGGGGGGCAATGGAATACGCAGTATTTT	CASSTLAGGQWNTQYF
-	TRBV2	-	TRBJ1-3	TGTGCCAGCAGTGTCGGGGTCTCTGGAAACACCATATATTTT	CASSVGVSGNTIYF
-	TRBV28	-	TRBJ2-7	TGTGCCAGCAGTAACACGGGACACCTCCCCGAGCAGTACTTC	CASSNTGHLPEQYF
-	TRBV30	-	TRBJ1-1	TGTGCCTGGAGTGCGCGGGGGAACACTGAAGCTTTCTTT	CAWSARGNTEAFF
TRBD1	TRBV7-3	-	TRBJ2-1	TGTGCCAGCAGCCCCTCAGGGGGACGGATAAATGAGCAGTTCTTC	CASSPSGGRINEQFF
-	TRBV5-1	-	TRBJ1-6	TGCGCCAGCAGCTTGGATCCAGGGCTGGAGCCCCTCCACTTT	CASSLDPGLEPLHF
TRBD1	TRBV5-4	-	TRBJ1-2	TGTGCCAGCAGCTTCACGACAGGGATGAGTGGCTACACCTTC	CASSFTTGMSGYTF
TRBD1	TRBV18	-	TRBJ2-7	TGTGCCAGCTCACCACCGGGACAGACCTACGAGCAGTACTTC	CASSPPGQTYEQYF
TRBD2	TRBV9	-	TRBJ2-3	TGTGCCAGCAGCGTAGCCTTGGGCCTAGCGGGGGAGGGTACGCAGTATTTT	CASSVALGLAGEGTQYF
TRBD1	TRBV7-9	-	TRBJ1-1	TGTGCCAGCAGCCCTAGCACAGGGGGCACGTCTGAAGCTTTCTTT	CASSPSTGGTSEAFF
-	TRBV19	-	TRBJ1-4	TGTGCCAGCTCAGGGTCTAGAGAAAAACTGTTTTTT	CASSGSREKLFF
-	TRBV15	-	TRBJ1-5	TGTGCCACCAGCACTTACAGGGTTGGTAGCAATCAGCCCCAGCATTTT	CATSTYRVGSNQPQHF
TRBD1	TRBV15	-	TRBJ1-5	TGTGCCACCAGCAGACACATGGACAGGGGTCGACAGCCCCAGCATTTT	CATSRHMDRGRQPQHF
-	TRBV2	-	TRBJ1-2	TGTGCCAGCAGTGAGGCGGGACGGTCGCCCTATGGCTACACCTTC	CASSEAGRSPYGYTF
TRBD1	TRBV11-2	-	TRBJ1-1	TGTGCCAGCAGCTCGACAGGGGGCGGTGAAGCTTTCTTT	CASSSTGGGEAFF
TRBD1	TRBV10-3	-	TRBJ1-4	TGTGCCATCAGTGCCGACAGGGGGCGATACGAAAAACTGTTTTTT	CAISADRGRYEKLFF
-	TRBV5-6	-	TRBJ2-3	TGTGCCAGCAGCCTGAGGAGCACAGATACGCAGTATTTT	CASSLRSTDTQYF
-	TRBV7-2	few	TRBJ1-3	TGTGCCAGCAGCTTAGGGGGACTAGGAAACACCATATATTTT	CASSLGGLGNTIYF
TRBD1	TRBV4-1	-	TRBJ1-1	TGCGCCAGCAGCCAACGTCCGGGACAGACGATGAACACTGAAGCTTTCTTT	CASSQRPGQTMNTEAFF
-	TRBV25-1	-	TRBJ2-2	TGTGCCAGCAGTCGGGGGGCAGGTTATTCGACCGGGGAGCTGTTTTTT	CASSRGAGYSTGELFF
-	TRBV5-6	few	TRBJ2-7	TGTGCCAGCAGCCAGCCGGGGGTGGGCGAGCAGTACTTC	CASSQPGVGEQYF
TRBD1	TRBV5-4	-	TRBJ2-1	TGTGCCAGCAGACCGGACAGGGGTACCTACAATGAGCAGTTCTTC	CASRPDRGTYNEQFF
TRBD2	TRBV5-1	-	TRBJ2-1	TGCGCCAGCAGCTTGGGGACTAGAGGCGGGGGTGTTCGAGATGAGCAGTTCTTC	CASSLGTRGGGVRDEQFF
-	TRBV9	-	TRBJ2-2	TGTGCCAGCAGCGTAGGTGGGGCGAAAACCGGGGAGCTGTTTTTT	CASSVGGAKTGELFF
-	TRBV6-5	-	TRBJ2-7	TGTGCCAGCAGTTACTCGCGTTATGCTAGCTCCTACGAGCAGTACTTC	CASSYSRYASSYEQYF
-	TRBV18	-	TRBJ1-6	TGTGCCAGCTCAAGACTAAGAAATTCACCCCTCCACTTT	CASSRLRNSPLHF